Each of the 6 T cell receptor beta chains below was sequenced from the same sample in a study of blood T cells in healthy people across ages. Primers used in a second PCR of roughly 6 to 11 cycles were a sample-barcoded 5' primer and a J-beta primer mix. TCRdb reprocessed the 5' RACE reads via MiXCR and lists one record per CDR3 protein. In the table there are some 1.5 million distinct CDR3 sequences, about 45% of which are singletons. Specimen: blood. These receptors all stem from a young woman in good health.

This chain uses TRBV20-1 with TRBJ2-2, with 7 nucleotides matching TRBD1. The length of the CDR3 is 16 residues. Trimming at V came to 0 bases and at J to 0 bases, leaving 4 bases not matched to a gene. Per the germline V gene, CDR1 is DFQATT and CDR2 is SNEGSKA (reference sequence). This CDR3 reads CSARDPGQSNTGELFF. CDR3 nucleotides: TGCAGTGCTAGAGATCCGGGACAGTCGAACACCGGGGAGCTGTTTTTT.

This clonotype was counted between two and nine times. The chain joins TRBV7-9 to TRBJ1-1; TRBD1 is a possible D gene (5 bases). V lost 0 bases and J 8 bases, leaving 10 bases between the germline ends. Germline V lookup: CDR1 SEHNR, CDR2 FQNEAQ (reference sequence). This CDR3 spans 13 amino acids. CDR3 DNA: TGTGCCAGCAGCTTAGCGGAGGGGCGGGAAGCTTTCTTT. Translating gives CASSLAEGREAFF.

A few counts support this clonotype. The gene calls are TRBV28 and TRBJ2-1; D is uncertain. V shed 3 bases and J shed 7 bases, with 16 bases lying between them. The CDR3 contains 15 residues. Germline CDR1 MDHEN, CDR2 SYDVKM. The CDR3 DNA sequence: TGTGCCAGCAGTTTCTACCAATCTCGGAGTAATGAGCAGTTCTTC. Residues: CASSFYQSRSNEQFF.

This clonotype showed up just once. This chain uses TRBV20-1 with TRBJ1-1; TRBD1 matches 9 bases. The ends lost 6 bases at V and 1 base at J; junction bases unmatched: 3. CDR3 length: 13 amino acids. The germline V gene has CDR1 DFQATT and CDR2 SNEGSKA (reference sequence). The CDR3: CSALDRGNTEAFF. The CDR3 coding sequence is TGCAGTGCGCTGGACAGGGGGAACACTGAAGCTTTCTTT.

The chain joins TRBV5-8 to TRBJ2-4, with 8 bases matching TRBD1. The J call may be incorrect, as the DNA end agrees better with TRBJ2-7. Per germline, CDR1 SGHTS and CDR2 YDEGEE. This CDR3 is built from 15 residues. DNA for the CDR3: TGTGCCAGCAGCTTGGGGACAGGGCTTGCCTACGAGCAGTACTTC. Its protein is CASSLGTGLAYEQYF.

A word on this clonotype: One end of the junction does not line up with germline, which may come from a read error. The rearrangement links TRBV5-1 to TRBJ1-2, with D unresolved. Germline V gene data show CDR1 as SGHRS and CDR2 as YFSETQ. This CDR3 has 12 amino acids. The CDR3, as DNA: TGCGCCAGCAGCTTGGTTGGCTATGGCTGCACCTTC. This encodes CASSLVGYGCTF. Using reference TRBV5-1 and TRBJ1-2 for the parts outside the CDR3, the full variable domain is KAGVTQTPRYLIKTRGQQVTLSCSPISGHRSVSWYQQTPGQGLQFLFEYFSETQRNKGNFPGRFSGRQFSNSRSEMNVSTLELGDSALYLCASSLVGYGCTFGSGTRLTVV.